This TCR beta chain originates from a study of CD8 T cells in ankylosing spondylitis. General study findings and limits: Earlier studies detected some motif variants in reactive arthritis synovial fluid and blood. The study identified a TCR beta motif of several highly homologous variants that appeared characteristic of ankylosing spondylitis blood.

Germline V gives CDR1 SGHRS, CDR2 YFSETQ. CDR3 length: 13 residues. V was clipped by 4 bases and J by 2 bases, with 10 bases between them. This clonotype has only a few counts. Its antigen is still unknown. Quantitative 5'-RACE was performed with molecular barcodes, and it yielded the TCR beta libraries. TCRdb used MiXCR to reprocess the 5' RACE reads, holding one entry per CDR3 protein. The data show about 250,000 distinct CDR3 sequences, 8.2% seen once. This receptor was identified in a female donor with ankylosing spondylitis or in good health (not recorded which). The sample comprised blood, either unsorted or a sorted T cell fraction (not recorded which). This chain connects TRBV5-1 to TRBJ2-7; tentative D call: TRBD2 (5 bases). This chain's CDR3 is CASSHGKTYEQYF. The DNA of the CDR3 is TGCGCCAGCAGCCACGGGAAGACCTACGAGCAGTACTTC. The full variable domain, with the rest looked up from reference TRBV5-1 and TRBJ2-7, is KAGVTQTPRYLIKTRGQQVTLSCSPISGHRSVSWYQQTPGQGLQFLFEYFSETQRNKGNFPGRFSGRQFSNSRSEMNVSTLELGDSALYLCASSHGKTYEQYFGPGTRLTVT.